These 32 T cell receptor beta chains originate from one sample sequenced in a study of cytomegalovirus exposure and HLA in healthy donors. Vbeta (60) and Jbeta (13) primers were used in the PCR. TCRdb keeps only in-frame clones here, not all; method: immunoSEQ multiplex PCR. In the table there are roughly 100,000 clones, approximately 69% of which are singletons. Sequenced input: PBMCs. The receptors shown here come from a young man in good health and CMV-seronegative.

J is TRBJ2-7 and V is TRBV28; D not resolved. The CDR3 is 13 amino acids. V lost 2 bases to trimming and J lost 3 bases, with 8 bases between them. CDR1 is MDHEN and CDR2 is SYDVKM in the germline V gene. The CDR3 DNA follows: TGTGCCAGCAGTTTAGGGCCGCGCTACGAGCAGTACTTC. Translated, it gives CASSLGPRYEQYF.

The rearrangement uses TRBV29-1 and TRBJ1-2, with D perhaps matching TRBD1 (5 bases). The germline CDR1 and CDR2 sequences are SQVTM and ANQGSEA. V was shortened by 4 bases and J by 7 bases, with 16 bases between the two germline ends. The CDR3 covers 13 residues. CDR3 sequence: CSVGGRQGGGYTF. The DNA for the CDR3 is TGCAGCGTTGGGGGTCGGCAGGGTGGTGGCTACACCTTC.

For the CDR3, the DNA is TGTGCCAGCAGAGACGGGGGGGGGCGCGTGAACACTGAAGCTTTCTTT. Its translation is CASRDGGGRVNTEAFF. The chain is built from TRBV27 and TRBJ1-1; tentative D call: TRBD1 (6 bases). CDR1 and CDR2 from the germline V gene are MNHEY and SMNVEV (reference sequence). The CDR3 consists of 16 residues. V gave up 6 bases and J gave up 0 bases, with 17 bases separating them.

This rearrangement joins TRBV20-1 to TRBJ2-3; D uncertain. Trimming pared 3 bases from V and 4 bases from J, leaving 5 bases between. Germline CDR1 reads DFQATT; CDR2 reads SNEGSKA (reference sequence). The CDR3 extends over 11 amino acids. The CDR3 sequence is CSASIADTQYF. The CDR3 DNA is TGCAGTGCTAGTATAGCAGATACGCAGTATTTT.

The chain combines TRBV13 with TRBJ1-5; D gene ambiguous. The CDR3 sequence is 15 residues long. V lost 3 bases and J lost 2, with 11 bases in between. CDR1 and CDR2 (germline): PRHDT, FYEKMQ (reference sequence). As DNA, the CDR3 is TGTGCCAGCAGCTTGTCGGGGAGCGGCAATCAGCCCCAGCATTTT. The encoded protein is CASSLSGSGNQPQHF.

This clone was picked up a small number of times. The genes are TRBV15 and TRBJ2-3; D gene ambiguous. The V and J ends lost 4 bases and 2 bases respectively, with 7 bases between them. CDR3 length: 13 amino acids. CDR1 LNHNV and CDR2 YYDKDF come from the germline V gene (reference sequence). CDR3 region: CATSIGSTDTQYF. The CDR3 DNA sequence: TGTGCCACCAGCATTGGCTCCACAGATACGCAGTATTTT.

This clone was seen only a few times. The genes are TRBV1 and TRBJ2-3; the table assigns TRBD2, which was not confirmed against the DNA. TRBV1 is marked as a pseudogene. This CDR3 has 21 amino acids. This CDR3 is CTSSQGGSASGRPEGTDTQYF. CDR3 DNA sequence: TGCACCAGCAGCCAAGGTGGCTCGGCTAGCGGGAGGCCCGAAGGGACAGATACGCAGTATTTT.

This clone turned up a few times. V and J are TRBV7-9 and TRBJ2-7; tentatively, D is TRBD1 (7 bases). V was pared by 6 bases and J by 2 bases, with 20 bases between. Germline CDR1 reads SEHNR; CDR2 reads FQNEAQ (reference sequence). The CDR3 runs to 16 residues. CDR3 nucleotides: TGTGCCAGCAGTGAAGAGGTGGGGGGACAGACCTACGAGCAGTACTTC. The encoded protein is CASSEEVGGQTYEQYF.

The chain employs TRBV7-9 and TRBJ1-6; D gene unclear. V lost 4 bases to trimming and J lost 7 bases, with 17 bases between them. Germline V gene data show CDR1 as SEHNR and CDR2 as FQNEAQ (reference sequence). The CDR3 spans 16 residues. CDR3 bases: TGTGCCAGCAGCTCGGGTACCAGCGCAGCGAATTCACCCCTCCACTTT. Translated: CASSSGTSAANSPLHF.

The chain employs TRBV29-1 and TRBJ2-2, with TRBD1 identical over 11 bases. Trimming at V came to 6 bases and at J to 6 bases, leaving 6 bases not matched to a gene. The CDR3 totals 14 residues. CDR1 is SQVTM and CDR2 is ANQGSEA in the germline V gene. CDR3: CSVGQGVVPGELFF. CDR3 bases: TGCAGCGTGGGACAGGGGGTTGTTCCCGGGGAGCTGTTTTTT.

V is TRBV4-1 and J is TRBJ1-4; 9 nucleotides match TRBD1. Losses at the gene ends were 1 base for V and 7 bases for J; bases not matched to a gene: 4. The CDR3 is 15 amino acids. From germline, CDR1 is MGHRA and CDR2 YSYEKL. For the CDR3, the DNA is TGCGCCAGCAGCCAAGGGGACAGGGACACTGAAAAACTGTTTTTT. Amino acids: CASSQGDRDTEKLFF.

This clone has only a few counts. The rearrangement uses TRBV5-1 and TRBJ1-5; 7 bases line up with TRBD1. With V trimmed by 0 bases and J by 0 bases, 6 bases remained unmatched. This CDR3 has 17 residues. Germline CDR1 SGHRS, CDR2 YFSETQ. CDR3 protein: CASSLGQGESSNQPQHF. The DNA of the CDR3 is TGCGCCAGCAGCTTGGGACAGGGAGAGTCTAGCAATCAGCCCCAGCATTTT.

This clone has only a few counts. The rearrangement links TRBV6-1 to TRBJ2-7; TRBD1 matches at 10 bases. V gave up 11 bases and J gave up 9 bases; unmatched junction bases: 13. The CDR3 totals 13 residues. CDR1 MNHNS and CDR2 SASEGT come from the germline V gene. The CDR3 here is CAATVDRGGGQYF. CDR3 nucleotide sequence: TGTGCCGCTACGGTGGACAGGGGGGGTGGGCAGTACTTC.

There are a few counts of this clone. The chain recombines TRBV14 with TRBJ2-7; 11 nucleotides agree with TRBD1. This CDR3 spans 16 amino acids. V was pared by 4 bases and J by 3 bases, with 8 bases of the junction left unmatched. The germline V gene encodes CDR1 SGHDN and CDR2 FVKESK. CDR3 sequence: CASSPLGTGGIYEQYF. For the CDR3, the DNA is TGTGCCAGCAGCCCCCTAGGGACAGGGGGGATCTACGAGCAGTACTTC.

The chain employs TRBV5-4 and TRBJ2-1; 10 positions agree with TRBD2. Germline V gene sequence: CDR1 SGHNT, CDR2 YYREEE (reference sequence). The CDR3 has 16 residues. V trimming: 0 bases; J trimming: 10 bases; junction bases outside the gene matches: 10. Written as DNA, the CDR3 is TGTGCCAGCAGCTTGGTAGGCAGCGGGAGGGCCAAGGAGCAGTTCTTC. This encodes CASSLVGSGRAKEQFF.

The chain employs TRBV18 and TRBJ2-1; the match to TRBD2 covers 7 bases. Germline trimming cut 3 bases from V and 1 base from J; bases unmatched to any gene: 9. This CDR3 comprises 17 residues. Germline CDR1 is KGHSH and CDR2 is LQKENI. CDR3 nucleotides: TGTGCCAGCTCACCTCTTAGCGGGTCGAATTCCTACAATGAGCAGTTCTTC. Protein: CASSPLSGSNSYNEQFF.

The rearrangement uses TRBV29-1 and TRBJ2-7; the D gene is possibly TRBD2 (6 bases). CDR3 length: 13 residues. The V and J ends lost 4 bases and 4 bases respectively, with 14 bases between them. CDR1 SQVTM and CDR2 ANQGSEA come from the germline V gene. The chain's CDR3 is CSVAGRGGYEQYF. CDR3 nucleotides: TGCAGCGTTGCTGGTAGGGGAGGATACGAGCAGTACTTC.

This clone was observed a few times. The chain carries TRBV10-3 and TRBJ2-6; tentatively, D is TRBD1 (6 bases). With 6 bases removed from V and 3 bases from J, the gap between germline ends came to 12 bases. Germline-derived CDR1 and CDR2 are ENHRY and SYGVKD. CDR3 size: 15 residues. CDR3 in amino acids: CAISPQGSGANVLTF. As DNA, the CDR3 is TGTGCCATCAGCCCACAGGGAAGTGGGGCCAACGTCCTGACTTTC.

This clone has just one count. J is TRBJ1-1 and V is TRBV5-6; the match to TRBD1 covers 7 bases. CDR1 SGHDT and CDR2 YYEEEE come from the germline V gene. Trimming removed 0 bases from V and 1 base from J; junction bases left unmatched: 0. CDR3 length equals 14 residues. This CDR3 reads CASSLGTGNTEAFF. CDR3 in DNA: TGTGCCAGCAGCTTGGGGACAGGGAACACTGAAGCTTTCTTT.

This clone was counted a single time. The chain couples TRBV28 to TRBJ2-1; D possibly corresponds to TRBD1 (6 bases). Trimming stripped 4 bases from V and 2 bases from J, with 21 bases between. The germline V gene encodes CDR1 MDHEN and CDR2 SYDVKM. The CDR3 length is 18 residues. In DNA, the CDR3 is TGTGCCAGCAGTTCCCCTCGTACCGGACAGACCGCCTACAATGAGCAGTTCTTC. Protein product: CASSSPRTGQTAYNEQFF.

This clone showed up just a few times. The chain recombines TRBV6-5 with TRBJ2-2; 9 bases agree with TRBD1. The ends lost 11 bases at V and 7 bases at J; junction bases unmatched: 14. Germline CDR1 is MNHEY and CDR2 is SVGAGI. The CDR3 length is 15 residues. The CDR3 DNA reads as TGTGCCTCGGCTCAGGGACAGGGTTGGGACGGGGAGCTGTTTTTT. This codes for CASAQGQGWDGELFF.

This clone occurred a few times. The gene calls are TRBV20-1 and TRBJ1-2; tentative D call: TRBD1 (5 bases). The CDR3 contains 11 residues. In germline, CDR1 is DFQATT, CDR2 SNEGSKA (reference sequence). V was shortened by 3 bases and J by 8 bases, with 10 bases between the two germline ends. The CDR3 DNA reads TGCAGTGCTAGGGCGGGGGACGGCTACACCTTC. The encoded protein is CSARAGDGYTF.

The chain links TRBV27 to TRBJ2-7; a weak D match, TRBD2 (5 bases). This CDR3 contains 14 residues. In germline, CDR1 is MNHEY, CDR2 SMNVEV (reference sequence). Deletions cut 3 bases from V and 0 bases from J, with 9 bases between. For the CDR3, the DNA is TGTGCCAGCAGTTTCAGCGGTAGCTCCTACGAGCAGTACTTC. This encodes CASSFSGSSYEQYF.

This chain connects TRBV2 to TRBJ2-7; D possibly corresponds to TRBD1 (6 bases). Germline V gives CDR1 SNHLY, CDR2 FYNNEI. With 4 bases removed from V and 0 bases from J, the gap between germline ends came to 13 bases. The CDR3 is 15 residues long. The CDR3 sequence: CASSGTGDISYEQYF. CDR3 sequence (DNA): TGTGCCAGCAGTGGGACTGGGGACATCTCCTACGAGCAGTACTTC.

Comments on this clone: Within the sample, other DNA sequences also encode this same CDR3. The J gene is TRBJ2-5, the V gene TRBV6-5; the D is unclear. This CDR3 spans 12 amino acids. Looked up from germline, CDR1 is MNHEY and CDR2 is SVGAGI. V was cut by 0 bases and J by 5 bases, with 4 bases left in between. DNA for the CDR3: TGTGCCAGCAGTTACTCGAGGGAGACCCAGTACTTC. This sequence encodes CASSYSRETQYF.

This chain links TRBV13 with TRBJ2-7, with TRBD1 matching over 7 bases. From germline, CDR1 is PRHDT and CDR2 FYEKMQ (reference sequence). The CDR3 loop spans 16 amino acids. After removal of 2 bases from V and 2 bases from J, the junction contained 9 bases not matched to a gene. CDR3 in amino acids: CASSLSSDRVAYEQYF. CDR3 DNA: TGTGCCAGCAGCTTATCGTCAGACAGGGTGGCCTACGAGCAGTACTTC.

CDR3 sequence (DNA): TGCGCCAGCAGCTGGTTGTCGGGAGTCCAAGAGACCCAGTACTTC. Encoded protein: CASSWLSGVQETQYF. This sequence joins TRBV5-1 and TRBJ2-5, with D possibly matching TRBD2 (6 bases). Germline-derived CDR1 and CDR2 are SGHRS and YFSETQ. V lost 3 bases and J lost 1, with 13 bases in between. This CDR3 contains 15 residues.

This chain connects TRBV9 to TRBJ2-7; 9 nucleotides line up with TRBD2. The trim removed 0 bases at V and 3 bases at J, leaving 4 bases unmatched. From germline, CDR1 is SGDLS and CDR2 YYNGEE. This CDR3 has 15 residues. The CDR3 region is CASSVGLAGNYEQYF. CDR3 DNA sequence: TGTGCCAGCAGCGTAGGGCTAGCGGGGAACTACGAGCAGTACTTC.

This chain uses TRBV7-9 with TRBJ1-4, with a weak D call TRBD1 (5 bases). The CDR3 is 13 residues long. Trimming removed 7 bases at V and 8 bases at J, with 14 bases between. The germline V gene has CDR1 SEHNR and CDR2 FQNEAQ (reference sequence). The CDR3: CASTWGFREKLFF. The DNA for the CDR3 is TGTGCCAGCACCTGGGGCTTTAGGGAAAAACTGTTTTTT.

The chain joins TRBV29-1 to TRBJ2-7; 9 nucleotides match TRBD1. Germline V gives CDR1 SQVTM, CDR2 ANQGSEA. V dropped 2 bases and J dropped 2; count of bases not matched to a gene: 16. There are 18 residues in the CDR3. CDR3 sequence reads: CSVESRGGQGGLAYEQYF. CDR3 DNA sequence: TGCAGCGTTGAATCTAGGGGGGGACAGGGAGGATTGGCCTACGAGCAGTACTTC.

This chain uses TRBV11-2 with TRBJ2-2, with 7 bases fitting TRBD2. The CDR3 runs to 16 residues. V dropped 1 base and J dropped 4; count of bases not matched to a gene: 6. CDR1 is SGHAT, CDR2 FQNNGV, per germline. The CDR3 nucleotides are TGTGCCAGCAGCTTAGGATGGGGGGGTTCCACCGGGGAGCTGTTTTTT. It encodes CASSLGWGGSTGELFF.

The chain links TRBV2 to TRBJ2-1, with 9 positions matching TRBD2. Unmatched junction bases numbered 9, after V lost 7 bases and J lost 8 bases. The CDR3 is 14 amino acids. Germline V gene lookup returns CDR1 SNHLY and CDR2 FYNNEI. CDR3 nucleotide sequence: TGTGCCAGCACTGCGGGAGGGAGAAACGATGAGCAGTTCTTC. Translation gives CASTAGGRNDEQFF.